This T cell receptor (beta chain) was retrieved from a study of Graves' ophthalmopathy and Graves' hyperthyroidism. Beta-chain TCR CDR3 regions were amplified from RNA transcripts. In the first round, RT-PCR was carried out with HTBI primers, and a multiplex PCR formed the second round. TCRdb independently ran MiXCR on the multiplex PCR reads; one entry per CDR3 protein. Of about 210,000 distinct CDR3 sequences in the sample, approximately 28% were seen once. Per the germline V gene, CDR1 is MDHEN and CDR2 is SYDVKM. CDR3 length equals 14 residues. Trimming removed 5 bases from V and 3 bases from J, with 14 bases in between.

Sequenced material: peripheral blood. This receptor was obtained from a man aged 45-65 years with Graves' ophthalmopathy. This chain connects TRBV28 to TRBJ2-7, with D unclear. The DNA of the CDR3 is TGTGCCAGCAGTGAATTAGGCCTAAACTACGAGCAGTACTTC. Its translation is CASSELGLNYEQYF.